These T cell receptor beta chains were read from a single sample in a study of cytomegalovirus exposure and HLA in healthy donors. Sequencing was performed with immunoSEQ multiplex PCR; in TCRdb, only in-frame clones are kept and a portion is missing. The top ten clones hold more than 4% of a sample with 68,000 or so clones, roughly 78% of them seen once. Sequencing input: PBMCs. These TCRs come from a woman aged 25 to 39 in good health and CMV-seronegative. Each CDR3 is given with its conserved first and last residue. The order of the fields is CDR3 protein, CDR3 DNA, J gene, D gene, V gene, clone size. The D gene is left open where the match is weak. Clone size is stated in some rows and not others, as once, few, many or a class when expanded.

cdr3_aa: CASSFRGQNTEAFF; cdr3_nt: TGTGCCAGCAGCTTTCGAGGACAGAACACTGAAGCTTTCTTT; j_call: TRBJ1-1; d_call: .; v_call: TRBV5-8; clone_size: .
cdr3_aa: CASSDELNTEAFF; cdr3_nt: TGTGCCAGCAGTGATGAGTTGAACACTGAAGCTTTCTTT; j_call: TRBJ1-1; d_call: .; v_call: TRBV9; clone_size: .
cdr3_aa: CAWSVRGGGKTQYF; cdr3_nt: TGTGCCTGGAGTGTACGCGGGGGCGGCAAGACCCAGTACTTC; j_call: TRBJ2-5; d_call: .; v_call: TRBV30; clone_size: .
cdr3_aa: CASSSGQAPDEQFF; cdr3_nt: TGCGCCAGCAGCTCCGGACAAGCCCCCGATGAGCAGTTCTTC; j_call: TRBJ2-1; d_call: .; v_call: TRBV5-1; clone_size: .
cdr3_aa: CASSQYREPNYGYTF; cdr3_nt: TGTGCCAGCAGCCAGTACAGGGAGCCAAACTATGGCTACACCTTC; j_call: TRBJ1-2; d_call: .; v_call: TRBV7-8; clone_size: .
cdr3_aa: CAWSLASGSYNEQFF; cdr3_nt: TGTGCCTGGAGTCTGGCTAGCGGGAGTTACAATGAGCAGTTCTTC; j_call: TRBJ2-1; d_call: TRBD2; v_call: TRBV30; clone_size: .
cdr3_aa: CASSGESGGNQPQHF; cdr3_nt: TGTGCCAGCAGTGGGGAGTCAGGGGGCAATCAGCCCCAGCATTTT; j_call: TRBJ1-5; d_call: .; v_call: TRBV28; clone_size: .
cdr3_aa: CASSQGGGYLTTNEKLFF; cdr3_nt: TGTGCCAGCAGCCAAGGCGGCGGGTACCTCACAACTAATGAAAAACTGTTTTTT; j_call: TRBJ1-4; d_call: .; v_call: TRBV4-2; clone_size: .
cdr3_aa: CASSDRGVDTQYF; cdr3_nt: TGTGCCAGCAGTGACAGGGGGGTAGATACGCAGTATTTT; j_call: TRBJ2-3; d_call: TRBD1; v_call: TRBV28; clone_size: few
cdr3_aa: CASSQADTQYF; cdr3_nt: TGTGCCAGCAGCCAAGCGGATACGCAGTATTTT; j_call: TRBJ2-3; d_call: .; v_call: TRBV14; clone_size: .
cdr3_aa: CASSPRGTGGSEQYF; cdr3_nt: TGTGCCAGCAGTCCAAGGGGGACAGGGGGTTCCGAGCAGTACTTC; j_call: TRBJ2-7; d_call: TRBD1; v_call: TRBV6-1; clone_size: once
cdr3_aa: CASRGAYSNQPQHF; cdr3_nt: TGTGCCAGTAGAGGGGCTTATAGCAATCAGCCCCAGCATTTT; j_call: TRBJ1-5; d_call: .; v_call: TRBV19; clone_size: few
cdr3_aa: CASSVGLEAGQETQYF; cdr3_nt: TGCGCCAGCAGCGTAGGCCTAGAGGCGGGCCAAGAGACCCAGTACTTC; j_call: TRBJ2-5; d_call: .; v_call: TRBV4-3; clone_size: .
cdr3_aa: CASGPQSWAKNIQYF; cdr3_nt: TGTGCCAGCGGCCCCCAGTCCTGGGCCAAAAACATTCAGTACTTC; j_call: TRBJ2-4; d_call: .; v_call: TRBV7-2; clone_size: .
cdr3_aa: CASSPGERSYEQYF; cdr3_nt: TGTGCCAGCAGTCCGGGGGAAAGGTCCTACGAGCAGTACTTC; j_call: TRBJ2-7; d_call: .; v_call: TRBV7-7; clone_size: .
cdr3_aa: CSVDRTGQETQYF; cdr3_nt: TGCAGCGTTGACCGGACAGGGCAAGAGACCCAGTACTTC; j_call: TRBJ2-5; d_call: TRBD1; v_call: TRBV29-1; clone_size: .
cdr3_aa: CASRPQTSTDTQYF; cdr3_nt: TGTGCCAGCAGACCCCAGACTAGCACAGATACGCAGTATTTT; j_call: TRBJ2-3; d_call: .; v_call: TRBV28; clone_size: .
cdr3_aa: CASSGRQTQYF; cdr3_nt: TGTGCCAGCAGTGGCAGGCAGACCCAGTACTTC; j_call: TRBJ2-5; d_call: .; v_call: TRBV6-5; clone_size: .
cdr3_aa: CASSLYRGTEAFF; cdr3_nt: TGTGCCAGCAGTTTATACAGGGGCACTGAAGCTTTCTTT; j_call: TRBJ1-1; d_call: TRBD1; v_call: TRBV27; clone_size: .
cdr3_aa: CASSILVGLAAMGEQYF; cdr3_nt: TGCGCCAGCAGCATCCTCGTCGGACTAGCGGCAATGGGGGAGCAGTACTTC; j_call: TRBJ2-7; d_call: TRBD2; v_call: TRBV5-1; clone_size: .
cdr3_aa: CSVGLGAEANTIYF; cdr3_nt: TGCAGCGTTGGGTTAGGGGCCGAGGCAAACACCATATATTTT; j_call: TRBJ1-3; d_call: .; v_call: TRBV29-1; clone_size: .
cdr3_aa: CASGLWGGAAGELFF; cdr3_nt: TGTGCTAGTGGTTTATGGGGGGGGGCGGCCGGGGAGCTGTTTTTT; j_call: TRBJ2-2; d_call: .; v_call: TRBV12-5; clone_size: .
cdr3_aa: CASLFLTSGVHNEQFF; cdr3_nt: TGTGCCAGCTTATTTCTGACTAGCGGGGTCCACAATGAGCAGTTCTTC; j_call: TRBJ2-1; d_call: TRBD2; v_call: TRBV2; clone_size: .
cdr3_aa: CASSPGQGRNSPLHF; cdr3_nt: TGTGCCAGCAGCCCTGGACAGGGCAGGAATTCACCCCTCCACTTT; j_call: TRBJ1-6; d_call: TRBD1; v_call: TRBV5-4; clone_size: few
cdr3_aa: CASSLAVQTEAFF; cdr3_nt: TGTGCCAGCAGCTTAGCGGTTCAGACTGAAGCTTTCTTT; j_call: TRBJ1-1; d_call: .; v_call: TRBV7-8; clone_size: .
cdr3_aa: CASSPFRDTQYF; cdr3_nt: TGCGCCAGCAGCCCCTTTCGGGATACGCAGTATTTT; j_call: TRBJ2-3; d_call: .; v_call: TRBV5-1; clone_size: few
cdr3_aa: CAWSSGSGNTIYF; cdr3_nt: TGTGCCTGGAGTTCGGGATCTGGAAACACCATATATTTT; j_call: TRBJ1-3; d_call: .; v_call: TRBV30; clone_size: .
cdr3_aa: CASSGPTTRGSPLHF; cdr3_nt: TGTGCCAGCAGCGGCCCGACCACAAGAGGATCACCCCTCCACTTT; j_call: TRBJ1-6; d_call: .; v_call: TRBV2; clone_size: .
cdr3_aa: CASSLAVNTEAFF; cdr3_nt: TGCGCCAGCAGCTTGGCGGTGAACACTGAAGCTTTCTTT; j_call: TRBJ1-1; d_call: .; v_call: TRBV5-1; clone_size: few
cdr3_aa: CSVDRGGGTDTQYF; cdr3_nt: TGCAGCGTTGACCGAGGGGGCGGCACAGATACGCAGTATTTT; j_call: TRBJ2-3; d_call: TRBD1; v_call: TRBV29-1; clone_size: .